The entry that follows covers one T cell receptor beta chain sequence. These data are taken from a study of blood T cell repertoires in COVID-19. The overall study: Whether acute or convalescent, the COVID-19 samples came from the United States, Italy and Spain.

Original processing notes: Using reference gene primer amplification, nucleated cell counts were estimated. The table came from immunoSEQ multiplex PCR; TCRdb's copy has only in-frame clones and leaves some out. For V, J and clone size, that table is used; D and trimming come from the DNA. This table holds over 200,000 clones, 86% found once. This CDR3 region has 14 residues. In germline, CDR1 is KGHSH, CDR2 LQKENI. The V end was cut by 3 bases, the J end by 6 bases, with 11 bases between. Across 20 to 25 US areas, participants ranged in age from roughly 18 to 95 years. Participant reports of clinical history set cohort assignment.

Sample: PBMCs or T cells enriched from blood (not recorded which). The sequence was obtained from a woman in her fifties or sixties in a cohort exposed to, infected with or recovered from COVID-19 (not recorded which). The chain is built from TRBV18 and TRBJ1-4; the D gene is possibly TRBD1 (5 bases). The CDR3 nucleotides are TGTGCCAGCTCACCTTCTCAGGGTGATGAAAAACTGTTTTTT. It encodes CASSPSQGDEKLFF.